Below are 9 T cell receptor beta chains sequenced from a single sample in a study of shared T cell receptors in the human thymus. Only in-frame clones appear in the TCRdb table, and some are missing; sequencing was by immunoSEQ multiplex PCR. This sample has over 450,000 clones; 75% to 85% occur once, and the top ten carry roughly 0.013%. These data are also associated with another study on human thymus T cells.

Input material: thymocytes. Receptor source: a boy in the first two years of life with a congenital heart defect.

J is TRBJ1-1 and V is TRBV5-1; TRBD1 agrees at 8 bases. V lost 4 bases and J lost 8; bases outside the gene matches: 10. Germline V gene lookup returns CDR1 SGHRS and CDR2 YFSETQ. The CDR3 is 14 amino acids. This chain's CDR3 is CASSPDRVAAEAFF. CDR3 DNA sequence: TGCGCCAGCAGCCCGGACAGGGTGGCCGCCGAAGCTTTCTTT.

This chain links TRBV11-3 with TRBJ2-7; 8 nucleotides line up with TRBD2. There are 13 residues in the CDR3. Per the germline V gene, CDR1 is SGHNT and CDR2 is YENEEA. The V and J ends lost 10 bases and 4 bases, in that order; junction bases with no gene match: 9. The CDR3 coding sequence is TGTGCCACTTCTCCCCGGGGGGGATACGAGCAGTACTTC. The encoded protein is CATSPRGGYEQYF.

The chain employs TRBV29-1 and TRBJ2-7, with 10 bases lining up with TRBD1. CDR3 length: 16 residues. Germline V gives CDR1 SQVTM, CDR2 ANQGSEA. Germline trimming cut 2 bases from V and 4 bases from J; bases unmatched to any gene: 11. In nucleotides, the CDR3 is TGCAGCGTTGAACACCTGGGACAGGGGCAGGGGTACGAGCAGTACTTC. Translated, it gives CSVEHLGQGQGYEQYF.

The rearrangement uses TRBV14 and TRBJ1-4; TRBD1 aligns across 7 bases. This CDR3 has 15 residues. The ends lost 3 bases at V and 5 bases at J; junction bases unmatched: 6. Germline CDR1 is SGHDN and CDR2 is FVKESK. For the CDR3, the DNA is TGTGCCAGCAGCCACCGGGACAGAGCAAATGAAAAACTGTTTTTT. Residues: CASSHRDRANEKLFF.

This chain uses TRBV5-1 with TRBJ1-2, with D perhaps TRBD1 (5 bases). V lost 4 bases and J lost 8, with 21 bases in between. The CDR3 spans 15 residues. In germline, CDR1 is SGHRS, CDR2 YFSETQ. CDR3 nucleotide sequence: TGCGCCAGCAGCGGGGAGGCGGACACCCCGAGAGGCTACACCTTC. Translation gives CASSGEADTPRGYTF.

A single count supports this clone. V usage is TRBV2 and J usage is TRBJ2-7, with no clear D. The V and J ends lost 0 bases and 2 bases respectively, with 14 bases between them. The germline V gene has CDR1 SNHLY and CDR2 FYNNEI. The CDR3 is 16 amino acids. The CDR3, as DNA: TGTGCCAGCAGTGAAGCGCCCCACGGCAGGACCTACGAGCAGTACTTC. It translates to CASSEAPHGRTYEQYF.

This chain connects TRBV2 to TRBJ2-5, with 14 bases identical to TRBD2. J was trimmed by 3 bases and V by 7 bases; bases with no gene match: 13. The CDR3 length is 18 residues. CDR1 is SNHLY and CDR2 is FYNNEI in the germline V gene. The CDR3 reads CASNPQGTSGSREETQYF. The DNA for the CDR3 is TGTGCCAGCAACCCCCAAGGGACTAGCGGGAGTCGGGAAGAGACCCAGTACTTC. The full variable domain, in which reference TRBV2 and TRBJ2-5 provide the parts outside the CDR3, is EPEVTQTPSHQVTQMGQEVILRCVPISNHLYFYWYRQILGQKVEFLVSFYNNEISEKSEIFDDQFSVERPDGSNFTLKIRSTKLEDSAMYFCASNPQGTSGSREETQYFGPGTRLLVL.

V is TRBV28 and J is TRBJ2-3, with D possibly TRBD2 on 5 matching bases. The CDR3 runs 15 residues. The germline CDR1 and CDR2 sequences are MDHEN and SYDVKM. Trimming left V 3 bases short and J 1 base short, with 11 bases between. CDR3 sequence: CASSLVLARTDTQYF. The CDR3 DNA sequence: TGTGCCAGCAGTTTGGTGCTAGCCCGCACAGATACGCAGTATTTT.

The V and J genes are TRBV7-9 and TRBJ2-7; 9 nucleotides line up with TRBD1. CDR3 size: 16 residues. V was pared by 5 bases and J by 5 bases, with 13 bases of the junction left unmatched. Germline V CDR1 and CDR2: SEHNR, FQNEAQ (reference sequence). CDR3 sequence (DNA): TGTGCCAGCAGCCTTTCCGGTGGGACAGGGAAGCACGAGCAGTACTTC. This translates into CASSLSGGTGKHEQYF. Together with reference TRBV7-9 and TRBJ2-7, the CDR3 gives the full variable domain: DTGVSQNPRHKITKRGQNVTFRCDPISEHNRLYWYRQTLGQGPEFLTYFQNEAQLEKSRLLSDRFSAERPKGSFSTLEIQRTEQGDSAMYLCASSLSGGTGKHEQYFGPGTRLTVT.